Below, 6 T cell receptor beta chains from the same sample are listed, as sequenced in a study of beta chain features in type 1 diabetes. The whole isolated RNA underwent reverse transcription, so sequencing captured expressed TCRB transcripts. Sequencing used immunoSEQ multiplex PCR; TCRdb keeps in-frame clones, though not all of them. Counted here are 450,000 to 600,000 clones, about 32% occurring once; the ten biggest clones make up about 0.065%. The sample consisted of naive CD4+ T cells from blood. The source is a man younger than 35 in good health.

The chain is built from TRBV19 and TRBJ2-5, with D perhaps TRBD1 (6 bases). The CDR3 has 15 residues. Germline V gene sequence: CDR1 LNHDA, CDR2 SQIVND (reference sequence). The germline V and J ends were trimmed by 6 bases and 5 bases, with 19 bases remaining between them. CDR3 bases: TGTGCCAGTAGCCCGGGCAGGGGTAATCGGGAGACCCAGTACTTC. Protein product: CASSPGRGNRETQYF. The variable domain in full, completed from reference TRBV19 and TRBJ2-5, reads DGGITQSPKYLFRKEGQNVTLSCEQNLNHDAMYWYRQDPGQGLRLIYYSQIVNDFQKGDIAEGYSVSREKKESFPLTVTSAQKNPTAFYLCASSPGRGNRETQYFGPGTRLLVL.

This clone was counted between two and nine times. This rearrangement joins TRBV30 to TRBJ2-2; D gene ambiguous. The germline V and J ends were trimmed by 6 bases and 7 bases, with 12 bases remaining between them. CDR3 length: 12 amino acids. Germline values: CDR1 GTSNPN, CDR2 SVGIG (reference sequence). The CDR3 nucleotides read TGTGCCTGCGGGCTAGTGGACGGGGAGCTGTTTTTT. This sequence encodes CACGLVDGELFF.

The chain employs TRBV11-2 and TRBJ1-3, with D uncertain. Germline loops: CDR1 SGHAT, CDR2 FQNNGV. The CDR3 totals 14 residues. Trimming took off 1 base at V and 4 bases at J, with 8 bases between the two ends. Here the CDR3 reads CASSLGRTGNTIYF. The CDR3 nucleotides are TGTGCCAGCAGCTTAGGCAGGACGGGAAACACCATATATTTT.

The table lists this clone with a few counts. The V call is TRBV2, the J call TRBJ2-1; 8 bases match TRBD2. The length of the CDR3 is 14 residues. Germline-derived CDR1 and CDR2 are SNHLY and FYNNEI. With V trimmed by 6 bases and J by 5 bases, 6 bases remained unmatched. CDR3 sequence reads: CASSRLLADNEQFF. The CDR3 region has the DNA TGTGCCAGCAGCCGCTTACTAGCGGACAATGAGCAGTTCTTC.

This clone was picked up a small number of times. The chain recombines TRBV7-3 with TRBJ2-1; 12 bases map to TRBD2. The V gene end was trimmed by 5 bases and the J gene end by 3 bases; junction bases not matched to a gene: 5. In germline, CDR1 is SGHTA, CDR2 FQGTGA. The CDR3 runs to 16 residues. The CDR3 spells CASSPGTSGFYNEQFF. CDR3 sequence (DNA): TGTGCCAGCAGCCCGGGGACTAGCGGGTTCTACAATGAGCAGTTCTTC. The variable domain in full, with the rest retrieved from reference TRBV7-3 and TRBJ2-1, is GAGVSQTPSNKVTEKGKYVELRCDPISGHTALYWYRQSLGQGPEFLIYFQGTGAADDSGLPNDRFFAVRPEGSVSTLKIQRTERGDSAVYLCASSPGTSGFYNEQFFGPGTRLTVL.

This chain links TRBV18 with TRBJ2-4, with 7 bases identical to TRBD1. Trimming at V came to 4 bases and at J to 11 bases, leaving 8 bases not matched to a gene. Germline-derived CDR1 and CDR2 are KGHSH and LQKENI. This CDR3 region has 13 residues. The CDR3 DNA is TGTGCCAGCTCACGCGACAGGGCAGGCGTTCAGTACTTC. It yields the protein CASSRDRAGVQYF.